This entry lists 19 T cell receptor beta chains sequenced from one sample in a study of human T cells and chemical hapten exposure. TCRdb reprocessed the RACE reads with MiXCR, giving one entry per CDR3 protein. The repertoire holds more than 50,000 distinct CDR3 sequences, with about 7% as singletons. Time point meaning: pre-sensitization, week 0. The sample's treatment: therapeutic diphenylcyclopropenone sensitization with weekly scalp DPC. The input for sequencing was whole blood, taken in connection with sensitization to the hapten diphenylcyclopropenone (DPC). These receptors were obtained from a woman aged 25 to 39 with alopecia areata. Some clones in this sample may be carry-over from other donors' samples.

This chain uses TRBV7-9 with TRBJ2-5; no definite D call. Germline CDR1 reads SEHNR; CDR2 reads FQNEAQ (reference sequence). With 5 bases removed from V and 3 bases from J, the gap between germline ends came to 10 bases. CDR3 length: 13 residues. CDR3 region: CASSPTMEETQYF. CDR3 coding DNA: TGTGCCAGCAGCCCCACTATGGAAGAGACCCAGTACTTC.

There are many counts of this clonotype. CDR3 amino acids: CASSSDRGLLVEQYF. Here the CDR3 DNA reads TGTGCCAGCAGCTCGGACAGGGGTCTTTTGGTAGAGCAGTACTTC. The rearrangement joins TRBV7-9 to TRBJ2-7, with 9 bases lining up with TRBD1. Germline V gene sequence: CDR1 SEHNR, CDR2 FQNEAQ (reference sequence). This CDR3 is built from 15 residues. The J segment lost 7 bases and the V segment lost 4 bases, leaving 11 bases of the junction unmatched.

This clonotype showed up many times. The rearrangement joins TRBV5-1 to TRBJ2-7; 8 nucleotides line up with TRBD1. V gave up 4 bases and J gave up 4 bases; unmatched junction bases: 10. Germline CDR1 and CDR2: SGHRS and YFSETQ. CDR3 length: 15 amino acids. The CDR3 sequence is CASSLDRVKRYEQYF. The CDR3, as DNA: TGCGCCAGCAGCCTGGACAGGGTTAAACGTTACGAGCAGTACTTC.

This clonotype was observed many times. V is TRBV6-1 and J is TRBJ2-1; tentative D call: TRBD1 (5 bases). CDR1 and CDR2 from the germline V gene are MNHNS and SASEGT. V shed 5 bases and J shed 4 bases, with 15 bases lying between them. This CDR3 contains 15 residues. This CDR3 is CASSPQGKSYNEQFF. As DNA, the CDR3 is TGTGCCAGCAGTCCGCAGGGAAAATCGTACAATGAGCAGTTCTTC.

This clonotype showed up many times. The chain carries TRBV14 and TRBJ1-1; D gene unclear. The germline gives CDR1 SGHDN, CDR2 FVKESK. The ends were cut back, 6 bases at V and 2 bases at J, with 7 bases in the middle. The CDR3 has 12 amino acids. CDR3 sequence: CASRAVNTEAFF. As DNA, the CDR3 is TGTGCCAGCAGGGCTGTCAACACTGAAGCTTTCTTT.

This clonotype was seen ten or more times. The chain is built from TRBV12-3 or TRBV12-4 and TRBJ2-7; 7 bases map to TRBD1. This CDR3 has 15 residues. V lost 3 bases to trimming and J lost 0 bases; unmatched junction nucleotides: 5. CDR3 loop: CASSFPGQPSYEQYF. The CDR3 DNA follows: TGTGCCAGCAGTTTTCCGGGACAGCCCTCCTACGAGCAGTACTTC.

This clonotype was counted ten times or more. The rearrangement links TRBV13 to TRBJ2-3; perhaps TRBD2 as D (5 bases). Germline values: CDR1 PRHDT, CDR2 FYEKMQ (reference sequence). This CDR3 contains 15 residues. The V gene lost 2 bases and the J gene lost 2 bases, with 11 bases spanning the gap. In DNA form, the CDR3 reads TGTGCCAGCAGCTTATTCGCGGGCCCCACAGATACGCAGTATTTT. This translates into CASSLFAGPTDTQYF. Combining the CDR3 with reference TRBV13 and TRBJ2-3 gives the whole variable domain AAGVIQSPRHLIKEKRETATLKCYPIPRHDTVYWYQQGPGQDPQFLISFYEKMQSDKGSIPDRFSAQQFSDYHSELNMSSLELGDSALYFCASSLFAGPTDTQYFGPGTRLTVL.

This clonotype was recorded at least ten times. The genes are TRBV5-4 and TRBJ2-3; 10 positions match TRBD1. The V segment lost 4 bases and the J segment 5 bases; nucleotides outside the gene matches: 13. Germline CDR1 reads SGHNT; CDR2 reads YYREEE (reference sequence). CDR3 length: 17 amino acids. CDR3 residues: CASSPYPRTGGGDTQYF. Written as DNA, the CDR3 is TGTGCCAGCAGCCCCTACCCAAGGACAGGGGGAGGAGATACGCAGTATTTT.

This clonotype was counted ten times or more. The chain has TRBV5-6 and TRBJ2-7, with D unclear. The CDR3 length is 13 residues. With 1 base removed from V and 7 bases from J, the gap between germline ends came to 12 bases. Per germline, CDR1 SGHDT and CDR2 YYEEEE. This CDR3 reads CASSLLLAEEQYF. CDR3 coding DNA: TGTGCCAGCAGCTTGCTTTTGGCAGAAGAGCAGTACTTC.

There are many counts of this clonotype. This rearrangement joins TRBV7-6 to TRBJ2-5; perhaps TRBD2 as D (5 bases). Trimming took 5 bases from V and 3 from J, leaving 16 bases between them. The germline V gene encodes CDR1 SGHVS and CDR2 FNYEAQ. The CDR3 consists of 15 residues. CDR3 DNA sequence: TGTGCCAGCAGCCGAATCCGGGGTCAAGAAGAGACCCAGTACTTC. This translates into CASSRIRGQEETQYF. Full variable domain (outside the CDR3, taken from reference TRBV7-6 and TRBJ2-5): GAGVSQSPRYKVTKRGQDVALRCDPISGHVSLYWYRQALGQGPEFLTYFNYEAQQDKSGLPNDRFSAERPEGSISTLTIQRTEQRDSAMYRCASSRIRGQEETQYFGPGTRLLVL.

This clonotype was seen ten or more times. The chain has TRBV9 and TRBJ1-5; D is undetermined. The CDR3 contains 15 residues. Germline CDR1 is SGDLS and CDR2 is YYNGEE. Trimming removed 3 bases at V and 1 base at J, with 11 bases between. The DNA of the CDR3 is TGTGCCAGCAGCGCTGGTGCGGTGAGCAATCAGCCCCAGCATTTT. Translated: CASSAGAVSNQPQHF.

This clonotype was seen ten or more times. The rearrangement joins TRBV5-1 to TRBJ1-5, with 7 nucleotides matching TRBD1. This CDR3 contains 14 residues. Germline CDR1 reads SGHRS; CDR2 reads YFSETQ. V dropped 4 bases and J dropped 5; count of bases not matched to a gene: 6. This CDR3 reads CASSPDTGDQPQHF. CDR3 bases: TGCGCCAGCAGCCCGGATACAGGGGATCAGCCCCAGCATTTT.

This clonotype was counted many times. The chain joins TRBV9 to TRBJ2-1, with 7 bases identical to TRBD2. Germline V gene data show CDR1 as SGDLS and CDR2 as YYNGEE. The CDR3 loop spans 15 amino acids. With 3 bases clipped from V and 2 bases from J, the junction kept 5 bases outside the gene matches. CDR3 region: CASSAAGDPYNEQFF. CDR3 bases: TGTGCCAGCAGCGCTGCGGGGGACCCCTACAATGAGCAGTTCTTC.

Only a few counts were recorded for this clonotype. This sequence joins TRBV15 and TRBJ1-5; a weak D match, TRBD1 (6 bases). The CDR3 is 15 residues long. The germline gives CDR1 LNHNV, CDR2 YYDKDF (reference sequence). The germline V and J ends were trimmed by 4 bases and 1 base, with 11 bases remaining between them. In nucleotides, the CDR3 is TGTGCCACCAGCATTACAGGGATAAGCAATCAGCCCCAGCATTTT. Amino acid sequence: CATSITGISNQPQHF.

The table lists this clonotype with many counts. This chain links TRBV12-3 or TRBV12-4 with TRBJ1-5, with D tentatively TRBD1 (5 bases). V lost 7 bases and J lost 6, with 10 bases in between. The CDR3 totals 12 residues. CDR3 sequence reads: CASKRGGQPQHF. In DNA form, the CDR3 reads TGTGCCAGCAAAAGGGGTGGTCAGCCCCAGCATTTT.

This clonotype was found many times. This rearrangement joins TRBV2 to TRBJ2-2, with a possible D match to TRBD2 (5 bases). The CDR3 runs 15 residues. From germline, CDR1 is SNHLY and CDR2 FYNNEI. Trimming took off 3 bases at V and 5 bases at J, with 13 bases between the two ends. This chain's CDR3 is CASSDLPGETGELFF. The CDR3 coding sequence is TGTGCCAGCAGTGACCTACCCGGGGAAACCGGGGAGCTGTTTTTT.

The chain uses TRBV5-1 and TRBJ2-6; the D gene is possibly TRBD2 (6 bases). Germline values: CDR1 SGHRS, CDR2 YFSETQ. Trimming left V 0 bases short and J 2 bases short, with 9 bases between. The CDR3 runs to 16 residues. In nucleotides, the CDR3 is TGCGCCAGCAGCTTGGGGAGGGGAACTGGGGCCAACGTCCTGACTTTC. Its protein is CASSLGRGTGANVLTF.

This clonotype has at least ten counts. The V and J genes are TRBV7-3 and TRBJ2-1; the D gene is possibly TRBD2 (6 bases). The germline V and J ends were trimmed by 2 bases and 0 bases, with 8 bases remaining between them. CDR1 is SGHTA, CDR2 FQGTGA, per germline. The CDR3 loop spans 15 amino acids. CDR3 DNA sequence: TGTGCCAGCAGCTTAGCGGGGAACTCCTACAATGAGCAGTTCTTC. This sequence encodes CASSLAGNSYNEQFF. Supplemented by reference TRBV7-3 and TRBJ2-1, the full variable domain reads GAGVSQTPSNKVTEKGKYVELRCDPISGHTALYWYRQSLGQGPEFLIYFQGTGAADDSGLPNDRFFAVRPEGSVSTLKIQRTERGDSAVYLCASSLAGNSYNEQFFGPGTRLTVL.

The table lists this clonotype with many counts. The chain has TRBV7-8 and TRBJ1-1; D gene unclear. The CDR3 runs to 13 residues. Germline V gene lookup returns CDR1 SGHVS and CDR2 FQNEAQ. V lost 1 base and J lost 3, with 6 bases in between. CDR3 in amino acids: CASSLGPDTEAFF. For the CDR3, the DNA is TGTGCCAGCAGCTTAGGTCCGGACACTGAAGCTTTCTTT.